Here is one TCR beta chain with its context. This specimen belongs to a study of T cell responses to AZD1222 COVID-19 vaccine. The length of the CDR3 is 14 residues. V was shortened by 0 bases and J by 5 bases, with 10 bases between the two germline ends. Germline V gene sequence: CDR1 MNHEY, CDR2 SMNVEV (reference sequence). The protocol was immunoSEQ multiplex PCR, while the TCRdb copy is restricted to in-frame clones and leaves out a portion. The sample has 150,000 to 250,000 clones; 91% are singletons. The chain is built from TRBV27 and TRBJ2-5; D is unresolved. The sample here was peripheral blood, taken 28 days after the second AZD1222 dose. The origin of this receptor is an adult who received the AZD1222 COVID-19 vaccine. The CDR3 reads CASSLSSGFETQYF. As DNA, the CDR3 is TGTGCCAGCAGTTTATCGTCGGGTTTTGAGACCCAGTACTTC.